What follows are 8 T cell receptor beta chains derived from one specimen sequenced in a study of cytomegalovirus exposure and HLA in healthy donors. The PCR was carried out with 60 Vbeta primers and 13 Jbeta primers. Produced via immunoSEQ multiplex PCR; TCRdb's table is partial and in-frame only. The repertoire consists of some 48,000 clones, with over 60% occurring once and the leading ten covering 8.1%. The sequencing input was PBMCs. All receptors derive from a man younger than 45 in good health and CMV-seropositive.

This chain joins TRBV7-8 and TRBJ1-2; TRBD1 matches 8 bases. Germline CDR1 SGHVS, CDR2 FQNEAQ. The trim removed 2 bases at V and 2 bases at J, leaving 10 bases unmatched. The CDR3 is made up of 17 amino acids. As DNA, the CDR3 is TGTGCCAGCAGCTTAAAGGGCCATCAGGGGGCGAACTATGGCTACACCTTC. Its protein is CASSLKGHQGANYGYTF.

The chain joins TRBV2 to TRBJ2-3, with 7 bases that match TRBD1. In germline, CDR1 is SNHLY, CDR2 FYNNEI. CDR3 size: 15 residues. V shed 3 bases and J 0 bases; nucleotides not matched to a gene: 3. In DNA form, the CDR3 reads TGTGCCAGCAGTGAGGGGACAGCTAGCACAGATACGCAGTATTTT. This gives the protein CASSEGTASTDTQYF.

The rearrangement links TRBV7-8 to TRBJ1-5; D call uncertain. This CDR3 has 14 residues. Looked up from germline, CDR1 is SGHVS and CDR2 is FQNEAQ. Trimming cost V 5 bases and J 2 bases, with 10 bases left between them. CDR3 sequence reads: CASSASEGNQPQHF. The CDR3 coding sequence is TGTGCCAGCAGCGCCTCTGAGGGCAATCAGCCCCAGCATTTT.

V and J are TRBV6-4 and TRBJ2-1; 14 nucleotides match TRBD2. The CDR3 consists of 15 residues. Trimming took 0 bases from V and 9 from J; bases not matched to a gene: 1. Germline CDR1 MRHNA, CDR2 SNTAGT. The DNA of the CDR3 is TGTGCCAGCAGTGACTCGACTAGCGGGGGGGTTGAGCAGTTCTTC. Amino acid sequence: CASSDSTSGGVEQFF.

The CDR3 loop is CASSVGGGATDTQYF. CDR3 DNA sequence: TGTGCCAGCAGCGTAGGCGGGGGGGCGACAGATACGCAGTATTTT. The rearrangement links TRBV9 to TRBJ2-3; 9 bases map to TRBD2. This CDR3 has 15 amino acids. Germline V gene lookup returns CDR1 SGDLS and CDR2 YYNGEE. J lost 3 bases, V lost 0 bases, and 2 bases had no gene match.

The chain's CDR3 is CASSISGGLLGANYGYTF. CDR3 DNA sequence: TGTGCCAGTAGTATATCCGGGGGGCTTTTAGGTGCTAACTATGGCTACACCTTC. The rearrangement uses TRBV19 and TRBJ1-2; D is perhaps TRBD1 (6 bases). The V end was cut by 2 bases, the J end by 0 bases, with 19 bases between. CDR3 length equals 18 residues. Germline CDR1 is LNHDA and CDR2 is SQIVND (reference sequence).

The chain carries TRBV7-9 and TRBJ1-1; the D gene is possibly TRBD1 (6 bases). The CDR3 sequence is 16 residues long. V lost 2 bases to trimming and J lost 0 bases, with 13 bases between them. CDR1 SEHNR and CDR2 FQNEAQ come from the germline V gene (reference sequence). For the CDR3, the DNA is TGTGCCAGCAGCTTATGGTCAGGGGCCATGAACACTGAAGCTTTCTTT. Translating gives CASSLWSGAMNTEAFF.

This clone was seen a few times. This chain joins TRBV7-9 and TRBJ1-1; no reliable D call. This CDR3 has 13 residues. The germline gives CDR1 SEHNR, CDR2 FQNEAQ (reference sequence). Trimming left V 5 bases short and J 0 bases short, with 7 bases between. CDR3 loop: CASSPFLNTEAFF. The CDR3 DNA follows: TGTGCCAGCAGCCCCTTTTTGAACACTGAAGCTTTCTTT.